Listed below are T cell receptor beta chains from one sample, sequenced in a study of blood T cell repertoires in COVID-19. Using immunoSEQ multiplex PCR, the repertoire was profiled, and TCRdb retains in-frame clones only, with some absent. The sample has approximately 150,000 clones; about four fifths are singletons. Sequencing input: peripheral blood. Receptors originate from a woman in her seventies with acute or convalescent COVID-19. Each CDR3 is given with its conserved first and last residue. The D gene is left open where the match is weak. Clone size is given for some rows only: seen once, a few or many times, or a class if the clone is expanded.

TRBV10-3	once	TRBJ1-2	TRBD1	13	TGTGCCATCACCCTCGACAGGGGGTACGGCTACACCTTC	CAITLDRGYGYTF
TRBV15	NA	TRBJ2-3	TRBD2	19	TGTGCCACCAGCAGAGATCGGCTAGCGGGACACTCTAGCACAGATACGCAGTATTTT	CATSRDRLAGHSSTDTQYF
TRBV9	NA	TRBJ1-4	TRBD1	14	TGTGCCAGCAGCGCCGAGACAGGGGATGAAAAACTGTTTTTT	CASSAETGDEKLFF
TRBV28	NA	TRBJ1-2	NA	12	TGTGCCAGCAGTCCCGCAGGTCTAGGCTACACCTTC	CASSPAGLGYTF
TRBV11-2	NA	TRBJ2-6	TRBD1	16	TGTGCCAGCAGCTACCGGGACAGCTCTGGGGCCAACGTCCTGACTTTC	CASSYRDSSGANVLTF
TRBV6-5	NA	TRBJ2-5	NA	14	TGTGCCACCTCCTTATCGGGGGTTAAAGAGACCCAGTACTTC	CATSLSGVKETQYF
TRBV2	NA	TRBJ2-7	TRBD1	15	TGTGCCAGCAGCACGACTAACGGACAGGGGTACGAGCAGTACTTC	CASSTTNGQGYEQYF
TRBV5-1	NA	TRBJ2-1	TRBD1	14	TGCGCCAGCAGCTTGGAGGACAGGGGTAATGAGCAGTTCTTC	CASSLEDRGNEQFF
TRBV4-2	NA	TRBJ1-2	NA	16	TGTGCCAGCAGCCAAGATACCGCGGAGGGTAACTATGGCTACACCTTC	CASSQDTAEGNYGYTF
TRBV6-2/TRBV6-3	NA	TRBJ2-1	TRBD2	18	TGTGCCAGCAGTTACTCCCTGACTAGTGGGAGGGCCAGGTATGAGCAGTTCTTC	CASSYSLTSGRARYEQFF
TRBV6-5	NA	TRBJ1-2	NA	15	TGTGCCAGCAGCCAGGACAGCCGCCCTATCTATGGCTACACCTTC	CASSQDSRPIYGYTF
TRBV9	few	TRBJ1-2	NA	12	TGTGCCACCCTTCAGTTTAACTATGGCTACACCTTC	CATLQFNYGYTF
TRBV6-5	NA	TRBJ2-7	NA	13	TGTGCCAGCAGGATACAGGGTCCCTACGAGCAGTACTTC	CASRIQGPYEQYF
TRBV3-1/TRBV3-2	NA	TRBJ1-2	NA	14	TGTGCCAGCAGCCAAGGGCCTGAAAGCTATGGCTACACCTTC	CASSQGPESYGYTF